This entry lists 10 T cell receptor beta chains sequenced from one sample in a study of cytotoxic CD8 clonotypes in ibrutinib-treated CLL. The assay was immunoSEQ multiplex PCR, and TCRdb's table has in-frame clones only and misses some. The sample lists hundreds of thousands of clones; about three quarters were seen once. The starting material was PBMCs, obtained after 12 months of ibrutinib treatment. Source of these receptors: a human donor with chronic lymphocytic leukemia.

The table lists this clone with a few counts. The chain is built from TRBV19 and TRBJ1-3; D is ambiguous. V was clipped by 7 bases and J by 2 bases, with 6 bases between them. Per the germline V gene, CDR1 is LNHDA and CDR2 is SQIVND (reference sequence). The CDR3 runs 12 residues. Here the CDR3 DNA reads TGTGCCAGTAAGAGTGCTGGAAACACCATATATTTT. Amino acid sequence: CASKSAGNTIYF.

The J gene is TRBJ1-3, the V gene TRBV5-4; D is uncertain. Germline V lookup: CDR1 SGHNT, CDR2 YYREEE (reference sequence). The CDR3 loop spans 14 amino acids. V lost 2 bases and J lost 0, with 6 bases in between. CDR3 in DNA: TGTGCCAGCAGCTTTCCGAGCTCTGGAAACACCATATATTTT. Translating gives CASSFPSSGNTIYF.

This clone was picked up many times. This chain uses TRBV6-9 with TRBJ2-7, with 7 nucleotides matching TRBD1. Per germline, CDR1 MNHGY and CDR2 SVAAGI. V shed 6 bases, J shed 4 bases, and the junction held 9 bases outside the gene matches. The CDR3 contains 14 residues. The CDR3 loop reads CASRTDRRSYEQYF. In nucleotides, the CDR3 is TGTGCCAGCAGGACGGACAGGAGAAGTTACGAGCAGTACTTC.

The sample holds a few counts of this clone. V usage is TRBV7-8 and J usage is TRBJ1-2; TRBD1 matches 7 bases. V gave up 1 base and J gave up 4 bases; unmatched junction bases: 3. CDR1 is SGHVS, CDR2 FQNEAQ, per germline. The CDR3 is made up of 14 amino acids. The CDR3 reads CASSLGQGGYGYTF. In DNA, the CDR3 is TGTGCCAGCAGCTTAGGACAGGGAGGCTATGGCTACACCTTC. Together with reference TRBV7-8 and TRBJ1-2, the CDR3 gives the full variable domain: GAGVSQSPRYKVAKRGQDVALRCDPISGHVSLFWYQQALGQGPEFLTYFQNEAQLDKSGLPSDRFFAERPEGSVSTLKIQRTQQEDSAVYLCASSLGQGGYGYTFGSGTRLTVV.

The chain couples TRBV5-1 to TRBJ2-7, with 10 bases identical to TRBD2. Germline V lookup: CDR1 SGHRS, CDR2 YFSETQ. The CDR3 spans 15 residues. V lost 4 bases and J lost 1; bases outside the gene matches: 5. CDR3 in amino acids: CASSPLAGISYEQYF. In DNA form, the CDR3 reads TGCGCCAGCAGCCCACTAGCGGGGATTTCCTACGAGCAGTACTTC. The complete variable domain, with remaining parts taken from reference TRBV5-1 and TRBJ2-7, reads KAGVTQTPRYLIKTRGQQVTLSCSPISGHRSVSWYQQTPGQGLQFLFEYFSETQRNKGNFPGRFSGRQFSNSRSEMNVSTLELGDSALYLCASSPLAGISYEQYFGPGTRLTVT.

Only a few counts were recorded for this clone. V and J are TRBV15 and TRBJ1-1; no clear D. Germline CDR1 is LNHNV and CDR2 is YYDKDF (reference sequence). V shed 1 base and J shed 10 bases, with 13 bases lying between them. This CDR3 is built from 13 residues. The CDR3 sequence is CATSRGTYGVAFF. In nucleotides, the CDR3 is TGTGCCACCAGCAGAGGTACATATGGGGTAGCTTTCTTT.

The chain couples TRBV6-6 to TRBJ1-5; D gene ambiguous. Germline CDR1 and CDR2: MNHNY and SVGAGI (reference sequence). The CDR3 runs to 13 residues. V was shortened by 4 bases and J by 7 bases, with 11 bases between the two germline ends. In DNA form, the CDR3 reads TGTGCCAGCAGTTTACGACCGGCCCAGCCCCAGCATTTT. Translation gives CASSLRPAQPQHF.

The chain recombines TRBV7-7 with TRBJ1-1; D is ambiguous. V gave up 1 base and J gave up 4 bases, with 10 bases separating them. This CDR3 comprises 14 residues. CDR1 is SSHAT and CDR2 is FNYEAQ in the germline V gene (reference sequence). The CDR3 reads CASSLDREGTEAFF. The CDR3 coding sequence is TGTGCCAGCAGCTTAGACCGTGAGGGCACTGAAGCTTTCTTT.

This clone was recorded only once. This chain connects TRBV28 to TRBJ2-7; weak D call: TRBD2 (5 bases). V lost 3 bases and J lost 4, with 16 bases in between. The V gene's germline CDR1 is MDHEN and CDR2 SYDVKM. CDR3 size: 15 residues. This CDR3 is CASSFRRVLSYEQYF. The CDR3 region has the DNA TGTGCCAGCAGTTTTAGGCGGGTGCTAAGTTACGAGCAGTACTTC.

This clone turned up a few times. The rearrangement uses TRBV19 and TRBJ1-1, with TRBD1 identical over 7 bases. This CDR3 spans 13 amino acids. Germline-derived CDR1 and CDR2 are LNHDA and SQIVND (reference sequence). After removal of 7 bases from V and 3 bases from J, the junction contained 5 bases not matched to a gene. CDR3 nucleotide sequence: TGTGCCAGTACACTTGACAGGGACACTGAAGCTTTCTTT. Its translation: CASTLDRDTEAFF.